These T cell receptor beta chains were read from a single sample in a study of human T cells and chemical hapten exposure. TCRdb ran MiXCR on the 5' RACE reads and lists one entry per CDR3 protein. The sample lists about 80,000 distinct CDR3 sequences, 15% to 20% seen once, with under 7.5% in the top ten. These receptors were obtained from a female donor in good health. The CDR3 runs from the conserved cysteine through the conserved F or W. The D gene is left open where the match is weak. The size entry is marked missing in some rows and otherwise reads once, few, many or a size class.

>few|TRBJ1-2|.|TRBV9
CASSVDFNYGYTF
TGTGCCAGCAGCGTTGACTTTAACTATGGCTACACCTTC
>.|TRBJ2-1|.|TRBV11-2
CASSLDQAQEQFF
TGTGCCAGCAGCTTAGATCAGGCCCAGGAGCAGTTCTTC
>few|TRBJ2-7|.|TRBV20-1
CSARVGLYEQYF
TGCAGTGCTAGGGTGGGTCTCTACGAGCAGTACTTC
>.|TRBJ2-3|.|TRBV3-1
CASSPSGTDTQYF
TGTGCCAGCAGTCCGTCGGGGACAGATACGCAGTATTTT
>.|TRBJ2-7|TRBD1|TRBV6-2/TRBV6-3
CASSLRTGEQYF
TGTGCCAGCAGTTTGAGGACAGGCGAGCAGTACTTC
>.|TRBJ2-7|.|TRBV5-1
CASSLDVQTRYEQYF
TGCGCCAGCAGCTTGGATGTACAGACTCGATACGAGCAGTACTTC
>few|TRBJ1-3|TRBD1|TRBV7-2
CASSLDRGLGNTIYF
TGTGCCAGCAGCCTGGACAGGGGGCTTGGAAACACCATATATTTT
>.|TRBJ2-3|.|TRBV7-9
CASSLYPGFEGQYF
TGTGCCAGCAGCTTATACCCAGGGTTCGAGGGGCAGTATTTT
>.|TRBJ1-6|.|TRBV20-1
CSARDPQGANGSPLHF
TGCAGTGCTAGAGATCCGCAAGGGGCGAACGGTTCACCCCTCCACTTT
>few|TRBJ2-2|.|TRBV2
CASSGDNGLPTGELFF
TGTGCCAGCAGTGGGGACAATGGACTCCCCACCGGGGAGCTGTTTTTT
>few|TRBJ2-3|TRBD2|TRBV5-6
CASTIGTRSTDTQYF
TGTGCCAGCACCATAGGGACTAGAAGCACAGATACGCAGTATTTT
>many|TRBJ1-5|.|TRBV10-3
CAISEQGPLSNQPQHF
TGTGCCATCAGTGAACAGGGTCCCCTTAGCAATCAGCCCCAGCATTTT
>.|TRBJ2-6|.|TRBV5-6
CASSLGRSGANVLTF
TGTGCCAGCAGCTTAGGGCGCTCTGGGGCCAACGTCCTGACTTTC
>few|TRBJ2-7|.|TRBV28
CASRTGTGTYEQYF
TGTGCCAGCAGAACCGGGACTGGGACCTACGAGCAGTACTTC
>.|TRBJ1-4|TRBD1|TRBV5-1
CASSLGDSLNEKLFF
TGCGCCAGCAGCTTGGGGGACAGCCTTAATGAAAAACTGTTTTTT
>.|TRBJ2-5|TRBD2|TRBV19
CASSPPSGRRSGTQYF
TGTGCCAGTAGCCCGCCTAGCGGGAGGCGCTCGGGGACCCAGTACTTC
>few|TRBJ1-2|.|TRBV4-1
CASSMVGGELYGYTF
TGCGCCAGCAGCATGGTTGGGGGGGAGCTCTATGGCTACACCTTC
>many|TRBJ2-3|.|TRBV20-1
CSASWRRMSTDTQYF
TGCAGTGCTAGTTGGCGGCGAATGAGCACAGATACGCAGTATTTT
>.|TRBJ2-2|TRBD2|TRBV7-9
CASSLVSSGETMVWLSTGELFF
TGTGCCAGCAGCTTAGTATCGAGCGGGGAGACCATGGTGTGGCTGAGTACCGGGGAGCTGTTTTTT
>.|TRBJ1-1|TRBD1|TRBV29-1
CSVTTGGRGGEAFF
TGCAGCGTTACGACAGGGGGCCGGGGTGGTGAAGCTTTCTTT
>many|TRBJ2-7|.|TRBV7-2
CASSSQGGTYEQYF
TGTGCCAGCAGCTCACAGGGGGGGACATACGAGCAGTACTTC
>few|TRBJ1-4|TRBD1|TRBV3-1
CASSLWTGQEEKLFF
TGTGCCAGCAGCCTCTGGACAGGGCAAGAAGAAAAACTGTTTTTT
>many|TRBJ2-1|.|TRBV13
CASSSRSTGVANEQFF
TGTGCCAGCAGCTCCCGGTCAACAGGCGTCGCCAATGAGCAGTTCTTC
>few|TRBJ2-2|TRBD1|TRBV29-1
CSVGVGTGAAGELFF
TGCAGCGTTGGGGTCGGGACAGGGGCCGCCGGGGAGCTGTTTTTT
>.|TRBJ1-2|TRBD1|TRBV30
CAWRLTGGAGYGYTF
TGTGCCTGGAGATTGACAGGGGGCGCCGGCTATGGCTACACCTTC
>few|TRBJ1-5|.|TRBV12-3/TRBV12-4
CASSFSRRGNQPQHF
TGTGCCAGCAGTTTCAGTCGGAGGGGCAATCAGCCCCAGCATTTT
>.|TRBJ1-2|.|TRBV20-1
CSARVSEGYTF
TGCAGTGCTAGAGTGTCCGAGGGCTACACCTTC
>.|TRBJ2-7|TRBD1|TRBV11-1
CASSSPGTGYEQYF
TGTGCCAGCAGCTCTCCCGGGACAGGGTACGAGCAGTACTTC
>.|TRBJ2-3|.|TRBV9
CASSENTDTQYF
TGTGCCAGCAGCGAAAACACAGATACGCAGTATTTT